This is a list of T cell receptor beta chains from one sample in a study of T cells in localized non-small cell lung cancer. The data were produced by immunoSEQ multiplex PCR, yet TCRdb's version contains in-frame clones alone and is incomplete. The profile shows nearly 15,000 clones, around 83% of them singletons. Sequenced material: peripheral blood, taken before any cancer treatment. These receptors all come from a woman aged 35-75 years with stage I lung adenocarcinoma. Both conserved end residues are part of each CDR3. A D gene is named only where the DNA matches it firmly. A clone size is listed for some rows: how often the clone was seen (once, few, many), or a class if it is expanded.

>.|TRBJ2-5|TRBV5-6|.
TGTGCCAGCAGCCAGGCCTCGGAAAGAGCGGAGACCCAGTACTTC
CASSQASERAETQYF
>.|TRBJ1-1|TRBV5-1|.
TGCGCCAGCAGCTTGAACTCGGGTCCGACTGAAGCTTTCTTT
CASSLNSGPTEAFF
>.|TRBJ2-1|TRBV14|.
TGTGCCAGCAGCGCTAATGGAGTTGGTGAGCAGTTCTTC
CASSANGVGEQFF
>.|TRBJ1-2|TRBV25-1|.
TGTGCCAGCAGTGACGGAGGCCTAGCTAACTATGGCTACACCTTC
CASSDGGLANYGYTF
>.|TRBJ1-5|TRBV2|.
TGTGCCAGAGGCAGGTCGCCCCAGCATTTT
CARGRSPQHF
>.|TRBJ2-3|TRBV7-9|TRBD2
TGTGCCAGCAGCTTAGCACTAGCGGGGGGGTCTTCTAGCACAGATACGCAGTATTTT
CASSLALAGGSSSTDTQYF
>.|TRBJ1-1|TRBV18|.
TGTGCCAGCTCACCCCTCAGGCAAGGTGGCACTGAAGCTTTCTTT
CASSPLRQGGTEAFF
>few|TRBJ1-1|TRBV6-1|.
TGTGCCAGCAGTGAAGAGGGACGGAGGGGGGATCTGAACACTGAAGCTTTCTTT
CASSEEGRRGDLNTEAFF
>.|TRBJ2-1|TRBV5-4|.
TGTGCCAGCAGCCCCCAAAGGGGGAACCTAGATGAGCAGTTCTTC
CASSPQRGNLDEQFF
>once|TRBJ2-2|TRBV2|.
TGTGCCAGCAGTCCTCGGCCAGGAACCGGGGAGCTGTTTTTT
CASSPRPGTGELFF
>.|TRBJ1-2|TRBV7-2|.
TGTGCCAGCAGCACAGGACCGCTGGCGCGGGGCTACACCTTC
CASSTGPLARGYTF
>once|TRBJ2-5|TRBV7-2|.
TGTGCCAGCAGCTACGGAAGGAGGGCTAGAGAGACCCAGTACTTC
CASSYGRRARETQYF
>.|TRBJ2-2|TRBV4-1|.
TGCGCCAGCAGCCAAGGACTCTCTAGGGGCACCGGGGAGCTGTTTTTT
CASSQGLSRGTGELFF
>few|TRBJ1-5|TRBV19|.
TGTGCCAGTACCGAGGGGATTCAGCCCCAGCATTTT
CASTEGIQPQHF
>.|TRBJ2-5|TRBV7-9|.
TGTGCCAGCAGCTTAGATGGGGGGCGAGAGACCCAGTACTTC
CASSLDGGRETQYF
>.|TRBJ2-1|TRBV19|.
TGTGCCAGTAGTATTCGAGAGGACTACAATGAGCAGTTCTTC
CASSIREDYNEQFF
>.|TRBJ1-6|TRBV7-9|.
TGTGCCAGCAGCTTAGAAACAGGCTCACCCCTCCACTTT
CASSLETGSPLHF
>.|TRBJ2-2|TRBV12-5|.
.
CASGLVTFGAGELFF
>once|TRBJ1-4|TRBV7-2|TRBD1
TGTGCCAGCAGCCGTCGACAGGGGGGTAATGAAAAACTGTTTTTT
CASSRRQGGNEKLFF
>.|TRBJ1-1|TRBV6-5|.
TGTGCCAGCAGTTACACGCAAACAGGGAACACTGAAGCTTTCTTT
CASSYTQTGNTEAFF
>.|TRBJ1-4|TRBV5-6|.
TGTGCCAGCAGGGGGAGGGTTTCCTTGTTGGTAGGGCAGTTTTTT
CASRGRVSLLVGQFF
>.|TRBJ1-3|TRBV4-3|TRBD1
TGCGCCAGCAGCCAAGCGACAGGGAGCTCTGGAAACACCATATATTTT
CASSQATGSSGNTIYF
>.|TRBJ1-2|TRBV5-1|TRBD1
TGCGCCAGCAGCTGGAGGACAGGGGAGGATGGCTACACCTTC
CASSWRTGEDGYTF
>once|TRBJ1-1|TRBV5-5|.
TGTGCCAGCAGCTTCCCCACGACTGAAGCTTTCTTT
CASSFPTTEAFF
>.|TRBJ1-6|TRBV6-1|TRBD1
TGTGCCAGCAGTGAAGCGATAGGGACAGGGACACCCCTCCACTTT
CASSEAIGTGTPLHF
>few|TRBJ1-1|TRBV2|.
TGTGCCAGCAGTGTGATGGGACAAACGAACACTGAAGCTTTCTTT
CASSVMGQTNTEAFF
>.|TRBJ2-5|TRBV28|TRBD1
TGTGCCAGCAGTAGGACAGGCCGAGCCCAAGAGACCCAGTACTTC
CASSRTGRAQETQYF
>.|TRBJ1-1|TRBV18|.
TGTGCCAGCTCACCAGGTCCTGCGACAGATGGTACTGAAGCTTTCTTT
CASSPGPATDGTEAFF
>once|TRBJ2-3|TRBV5-4|TRBD2
TGTGCCAGCGGGCGGGGGGCCTCCCTCGGTTTGAATACGCAGTATTTT
CASGRGASLGLNTQYF
>once|TRBJ1-1|TRBV4-2|TRBD1
TGTGCCAGCAGCTTGGATTCGACAGGGATACTGAACACTGAAGCTTTCTTT
CASSLDSTGILNTEAFF
>few|TRBJ1-1|TRBV18|.
TGTGCCAGCTCACCACAGAGGGCGGGAGCTTTCTTT
CASSPQRAGAFF
>.|TRBJ1-1|TRBV9|TRBD1
TGTGCCAGCAGCGCCCGGACAGGGTCGAACACTGAAGCTTTCTTT
CASSARTGSNTEAFF
>.|TRBJ1-2|TRBV2|.
TGTGCCAGCAGAAGCGAGGGGGTGGATGGCTACACCTTC
CASRSEGVDGYTF
>.|TRBJ2-5|TRBV9|TRBD1
TGTGCCAGCAGCGTAGTGTCAGGGGGATGGGAGACCCAGTACTTC
CASSVVSGGWETQYF
>.|TRBJ2-2|TRBV11-3|.
TGTGCCAGCAGCCCTGACAAGGGAGGGGGCGCGGCGACCGGGGAGCTGTTTTTT
CASSPDKGGGAATGELFF
>.|TRBJ2-5|TRBV18|.
TGTGCCAGCTCACCAGGAGAGACCCAGTACTTC
CASSPGETQYF
>.|TRBJ2-2|TRBV4-1|TRBD2
TGCGCCAGCAGCCAAGAGTCCTCTAGCGGGGCCGGGGAGCTGTTTTTT
CASSQESSSGAGELFF
>.|TRBJ2-4|TRBV5-1|.
TGCGCCAGCCGTGCATCGGTGGGTATGGAAAACATTCAGTACTTC
CASRASVGMENIQYF
>.|TRBJ1-1|TRBV7-9|.
TGTGCCAGCAGCTTAGGCACTGAAGCTTTCTTT
CASSLGTEAFF
>once|TRBJ2-1|TRBV4-3|TRBD2
TGCGCCAGCAGCTTTTGGACTAGCGATAATAACCCGTTCTTC
CASSFWTSDNNPFF
>.|TRBJ1-2|TRBV29-1|TRBD1
TGCAGCGCCGACAGGGGGCAATATGGCTACACCTTC
CSADRGQYGYTF